A selection of T cell receptor beta chains follows, all from one sample in a study of cytomegalovirus exposure and HLA in healthy donors. Only in-frame clones appear in the TCRdb table, and some are missing; sequencing was by immunoSEQ multiplex PCR. The data hold more than 85,000 clones, with approximately 80% observed a single time. The specimen was PBMCs. These receptors originate from a woman aged 55-69 years in good health and CMV-seropositive. The CDR3 runs from the conserved cysteine through the conserved F or W. The D gene is left open where the match is weak. Only part of the rows carry a size: once, few, many, or a class if the clone is expanded.

size	V	J	D	DNA	CDR3
NA	TRBV2	TRBJ2-4	TRBD2	TGTGCCAGCAATCTAGCGGGAGGGCCAGTAGTCGCCAAAAACATTCAGTACTTC	CASNLAGGPVVAKNIQYF
few	TRBV27	TRBJ1-6	NA	TGTGCCAGCAGTGGTCAGGGACACAATTCACCCCTCCACTTT	CASSGQGHNSPLHF
NA	TRBV5-1	TRBJ2-1	NA	TGCGCCAGCAGCTTGGCCCCAGGGAGGTTTGGTAATGAGCAGTTCTTC	CASSLAPGRFGNEQFF
NA	TRBV5-1	TRBJ1-1	NA	TGCGCCAGCAGCTTCAGCGCGGTGAACGCTGAAGCTTTCTTT	CASSFSAVNAEAFF
NA	TRBV19	TRBJ1-2	TRBD1	TGTGCCAGTAGTATAAGTAACAGGGGTCGACTTGGCTACACCTTC	CASSISNRGRLGYTF
NA	TRBV5-1	TRBJ2-5	TRBD2	TGCGCCAGCAGCTGGGGACTAGCGGATTGGGAGACCCAGTACTTC	CASSWGLADWETQYF
NA	TRBV6-6	TRBJ2-7	TRBD1	TGTGCCAGCAGAAAGACAGGGGACGGCTCCTACGAGCAGTACTTC	CASRKTGDGSYEQYF
NA	TRBV6-6	TRBJ2-3	TRBD2	TGTGCCAGCAGCAAAGGGACTACCACAGATACGCAGTATTTT	CASSKGTTTDTQYF
NA	TRBV4-1	TRBJ2-1	TRBD1	TGCGCCAGCAGCCAAGCGGGCAGGGGGCCTTTCTTC	CASSQAGRGPFF
NA	TRBV5-6	TRBJ2-7	TRBD2	TGTGCCAGCAGCTTTGGTCCCAGGGGACTAGAGAACGAGCAGTACTTC	CASSFGPRGLENEQYF
NA	TRBV29-1	TRBJ2-7	TRBD2	TGCAGCGTTGAAAGGCGGGGCGGGAGGGCTGGTGAGCAGTACTTC	CSVERRGGRAGEQYF
NA	TRBV7-9	TRBJ2-3	TRBD2	TGTGCCAGCAGCTACGGAGGACTAGCGGGCCTGAGGAGGGCAGATACGCAGTATTTT	CASSYGGLAGLRRADTQYF
NA	TRBV7-6	TRBJ2-7	TRBD1	TGTGCCAGCAGCCCTCGGACAGGAGGTTGGTACGAGCAGTACTTC	CASSPRTGGWYEQYF
NA	TRBV18	TRBJ2-7	TRBD1	TGTGCCAGCCGTTTTATGACAGGGACCTCCTACGAGCAGTACTTC	CASRFMTGTSYEQYF
NA	TRBV9	TRBJ2-7	NA	TGTGCCAGCAGCGTAGAGGGTAGCGTCTACGAGCAGTACTTC	CASSVEGSVYEQYF
once	TRBV2	TRBJ2-7	TRBD1	TGTGCCAGCAGCCAACCGGGACAGCACTACGAGCAGTACTTC	CASSQPGQHYEQYF
NA	TRBV14	TRBJ2-7	TRBD1	TGTGCCAGCAGCCGAAAACAGGGGTACGAGCAGTACTTC	CASSRKQGYEQYF
once	TRBV18	TRBJ2-7	TRBD2	TGTGCCAGCTCACCGCCCGGGACTAGCGACTACGAGCAGTACTTC	CASSPPGTSDYEQYF
NA	TRBV29-1	TRBJ1-2	TRBD1	TGCAGCGTGGGACAGGGGGCTAGCTATGGCTACACCTTC	CSVGQGASYGYTF
NA	TRBV9	TRBJ1-2	NA	TGTGCCAGCAGCCCAATAACAGGGAGCCCTGGCTACACCTTC	CASSPITGSPGYTF
once	TRBV28	TRBJ2-7	NA	TGTGCCAGCAGCCAAGCGGGACAGGCGGGCGAGCAGTACTTC	CASSQAGQAGEQYF
NA	TRBV25-1	TRBJ1-2	NA	TGTGCCAGCAGTGGGAGGACGGGTGGCTACACCTTC	CASSGRTGGYTF
NA	TRBV6-1	TRBJ1-2	TRBD1	TGTGCCAGCAGTGAAGCGGAGGGGGCCGGATATGGCTACACCTTC	CASSEAEGAGYGYTF
NA	TRBV2	TRBJ1-3	NA	TGTGCCAGCAGTGAATTAGGCGGCCTCTCTGGAAACACCATATATTTT	CASSELGGLSGNTIYF
once	TRBV10-3	TRBJ2-1	NA	TGTGCCATCAGTCAAACCCCTGGACAGACCCGCTACAATGAGCAGTTCTTC	CAISQTPGQTRYNEQFF
NA	TRBV11-3	TRBJ1-1	NA	TGTGCCAGCAGCTTAGAGGGGGAGGACACTGAAGCTTTCTTT	CASSLEGEDTEAFF
NA	TRBV20-1	TRBJ2-1	TRBD2	TGCAGTGGGGGGGGATTCAATGAGCAGTTCTTC	CSGGGFNEQFF
NA	TRBV11-2	TRBJ2-3	NA	TGTGCCAGCAGTTTTACTCTAACTAGCACAGATACGCAGTATTTT	CASSFTLTSTDTQYF
NA	TRBV7-3	TRBJ2-3	TRBD2	TGTGCCAGCAGCTCTAGCGGGAGCACAGATACGCAGTATTTT	CASSSSGSTDTQYF
NA	TRBV19	TRBJ1-4	TRBD1	TGTGCCAGTAGTAGCTGGGACAGGGAAAGTAATGAAAAACTGTTTTTT	CASSSWDRESNEKLFF
NA	TRBV5-1	TRBJ2-5	TRBD1	TGCGCCAGCAGCTTGGGGGACAGGGGATACCAAGAGACCCAGTACTTC	CASSLGDRGYQETQYF
NA	TRBV7-3	TRBJ2-2	NA	TGTGCCAGCAGCTTCGGCACCGGGGAGCTGTTTTTT	CASSFGTGELFF
NA	TRBV7-9	TRBJ2-1	TRBD2	TGTGCCAGCAGCTCGGGGACTAGCGGGAGGCGTGAGCAGTTCTTC	CASSSGTSGRREQFF
NA	TRBV5-1	TRBJ2-7	TRBD1	TGCGCCAGCAGCTCGGGACAGGCAACCTACGAGCAGTACTTC	CASSSGQATYEQYF
few	TRBV27	TRBJ2-3	TRBD2	TGTGCCAGCACTATAGGCGGACTAGCGGGAGGGGCAGGTACGCAGTATTTT	CASTIGGLAGGAGTQYF
NA	TRBV6-5	TRBJ2-7	TRBD1	TGTGCCAGCAGTTATGGGACAGGGGCGTACGAGCAGTACTTC	CASSYGTGAYEQYF
few	TRBV5-4	TRBJ2-7	NA	TGTGCCAGCAGTCGTAGTGGGGCTCCCTACGAGCAGTACTTC	CASSRSGAPYEQYF
NA	TRBV30	TRBJ2-2	TRBD2	TGTGCCTGGAGTGAACTAGCGGGAGTAGGGAGCACCGGGGAGCTGTTTTTT	CAWSELAGVGSTGELFF
NA	TRBV19	TRBJ2-7	TRBD1	TGTGCCAGTAGTAGACGGACAGGGGGTGACGAGCAGTACTTC	CASSRRTGGDEQYF
NA	TRBV15	TRBJ2-1	TRBD2	TGTGCCACCAGCAGAGTTGCTAGCGGGAGGGCCAGTTACAATGAGCAGTTCTTC	CATSRVASGRASYNEQFF
NA	TRBV7-2	TRBJ2-5	NA	TGTGCCAGCAGCTTACGGCAGGGTACCCAAACCCAGTACTTC	CASSLRQGTQTQYF
NA	TRBV7-9	TRBJ2-7	TRBD1	TGTGCCAGCAGCTTGGGACAGGGGCAGGAGGACGACGAGCAGTACTTC	CASSLGQGQEDDEQYF
NA	TRBV28	TRBJ1-4	NA	TGTGCCAGCATTCCGACAGACCCCGCTGGTGAAAAACTGTTTTTT	CASIPTDPAGEKLFF
NA	TRBV4-1	TRBJ2-4	NA	TGCGCCAGCAGCCAAGTGGGACTTGCCAAAAACATTCAGTACTTC	CASSQVGLAKNIQYF
once	TRBV10-2	TRBJ2-7	TRBD2	TGCGCCAGCAGTTCCGGGACTAGCTCCTACGAGCAGTACTTC	CASSSGTSSYEQYF
once	TRBV7-2	TRBJ2-7	TRBD2	TGTGCCAGCAGCTTAGGTCCGACTAGCGGGAGGGCCCTCTACGAGCAGTACTTC	CASSLGPTSGRALYEQYF
NA	TRBV11-2	TRBJ2-2	TRBD2	TGTGCCAGCAGCATTTCGCGGGAGATGGCCGGGGAGCTGTTTTTT	CASSISREMAGELFF
NA	TRBV2	TRBJ1-4	TRBD1	TGTGCCCTTGGGGGGACAGGGTCTAATGAAAAACTGTTTTTT	CALGGTGSNEKLFF